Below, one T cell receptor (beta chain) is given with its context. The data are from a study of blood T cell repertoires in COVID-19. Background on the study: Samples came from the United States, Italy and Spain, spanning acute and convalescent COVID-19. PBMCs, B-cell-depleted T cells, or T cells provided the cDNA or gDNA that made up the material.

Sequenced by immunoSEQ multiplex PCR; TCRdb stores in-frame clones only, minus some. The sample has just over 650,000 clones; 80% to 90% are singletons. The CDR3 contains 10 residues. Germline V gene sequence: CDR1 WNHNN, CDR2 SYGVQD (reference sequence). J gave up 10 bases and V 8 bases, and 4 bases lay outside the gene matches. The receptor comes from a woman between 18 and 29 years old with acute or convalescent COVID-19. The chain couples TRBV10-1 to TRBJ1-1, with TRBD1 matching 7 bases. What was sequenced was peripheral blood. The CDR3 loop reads CASHTGVAFF. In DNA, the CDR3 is TGCGCCAGCCATACAGGGGTAGCTTTCTTT.